This T cell receptor (beta chain) was found in a study of T cells after yellow fever vaccination. General observations from the study: Overlap between CD4 and CD8 compartments was detected for a small share of clonotypes. Researchers cautioned that FACS-sorted repertoires could harbor abundant clonotypes contaminating from the bulk population. Booster samples showed a return of most primary-vaccination clones (roughly 96% CD4, around 85% CD8).

This clonotype has ten or more counts. Its matching antigen is unknown. Per germline, CDR1 KGHDR and CDR2 SFDVKD. The CDR3 has 13 residues. V lost 5 bases and J 9 bases, leaving 12 bases between the germline ends. 5'RACE template switching generated TCR cDNA, adding a universal primer site and UMIs. TCRdb itself ran the 5' RACE reads through MiXCR, one entry per CDR3 protein. The repertoire holds about 320,000 distinct CDR3 sequences, approximately 4.3% seen once, with 19% in the top ten. Sequencing used PBMCs, obtained 15 days after the yellow fever booster vaccination. This receptor was identified in a young man who received the YFV17D yellow fever vaccine. V is TRBV24-1 and J is TRBJ2-2, with D hard to call. CDR3 coding DNA: TGTGCCACCAGTGGCAGTTCATACCGGGAGCTGTTTTTT. Encoded protein: CATSGSSYRELFF.